This entry is about one T cell receptor (beta chain). The data belong to a study of control samples from healthy donors and cancer patients. Profiling relied on immunoSEQ multiplex PCR, and the TCRdb table lists in-frame clones only, not all of them. The profile shows approximately 90,000 clones, 90% to 95% of them singletons. From germline, CDR1 is LNHDA and CDR2 SQIVND (reference sequence). V was cut by 7 bases and J by 5 bases, with 15 bases left in between. The CDR3 covers 14 residues. V usage is TRBV19 and J usage is TRBJ2-1; either TRBD1 or TRBD2 may fit D (5 bases each). The clonotype originates from a woman in her thirties in good health. Sequencing was carried out using blood. CDR3: CASTDPGPHNEQFF. CDR3 DNA: TGTGCCAGTACCGATCCGGGACCCCACAATGAGCAGTTCTTC.